This T cell receptor beta chain was identified in a study of siplizumab effects on memory and regulatory T cells. The study's findings and limits: Proliferating Tregs in siplizumab cultures were never verified as suppressive. Naive T cells seemed more diverse than memory cells; they also seemed major alloresponse contributors.

Each sample had roughly 10^5 TCR templates assayed. The data were produced by immunoSEQ multiplex PCR, yet TCRdb's version contains in-frame clones alone and is incomplete. The sample has fewer than 60,000 clones; over 90% are singletons. V lost 1 base and J lost 8, with 9 bases in between. The CDR3 extends over 14 amino acids. Germline V gene lookup returns CDR1 SEHNR and CDR2 FQNEAQ (reference sequence). Turning to this clone: The antigen remains undetermined.

This clonotype was obtained from a human donor in good health. Sequenced: CD8+ T cells sorted from blood. The rearrangement uses TRBV7-9 and TRBJ1-6; no firm D call. The CDR3, as DNA: TGTGCCAGCAGCTTAGGGGATTTTGATTCACCCCTCCACTTT. Its protein is CASSLGDFDSPLHF.